This T cell receptor (beta chain) was captured by sequencing in a study of shared T cell receptors in the human thymus. The assay was immunoSEQ multiplex PCR, and TCRdb's table has in-frame clones only and misses some. The table records about 500,000 clones, approximately 78% of them present only once. These data were also reused for a study on human thymus T cells. From that paper: Each of the donors was a healthy Finnish infant who was undergoing open corrective cardiac surgery for congenital heart defects. In corrective heart surgery, resections were taken, and these provided the thymus tissue. Across thymic and blood repertoires, the usage of V and J genes appeared to be biased. Related research examined unrelated individuals and reported that their thymic repertoires overlapped highly.

Sequencing was done on a sample of thymocytes. This receptor was identified in a boy under two years old with a congenital heart defect.

The DNA of the CDR3 is TGTGCTAGTGGTTTGGGACAGGGCAACGAGCAGTACTTC. It codes for CASGLGQGNEQYF. V usage is TRBV12-5 and J usage is TRBJ2-7, with 7 bases that match TRBD1. The J segment lost 5 bases and the V segment lost 1 base, leaving 2 bases of the junction unmatched. Germline V gives CDR1 LGHNT, CDR2 FRNRAP. The CDR3 is made up of 13 amino acids.